A selection of T cell receptor delta chains follows, all from one sample in a study of gamma-delta T cells after stem cell transplantation. TCRdb re-called clones from the RT-PCR reads via CATT. The table includes 2,100 or so delta-chain clones, around 3.1% detected once. Sequenced sample: gamma-delta T cells. These receptors all come from a human donor. It is not recorded whose cells these are; they may come from a transplant donor. CDR3s include the opening cysteine and the closing phenylalanine or tryptophan. A D gene is named only where the DNA matches it firmly. The size of a clone is reported for some rows only, either as once, few or many, or as a class for expanded clones.

>TRDV2|NA|TRDJ1|16|TRDD3
TGTGCCTGTGACACCTTACTGGGGGATAACACCGATAAACTCATCTTT
CACDTLLGDNTDKLIF
>TRDV2|medium-sized|TRDJ1|16|TRDD3
TGTGCCTGTGACACCTTACTGGGGAGTCACACCGATAAACTCATCTTT
CACDTLLGSHTDKLIF
>TRDV2|large|TRDJ1|21|TRDD3
TGTGCCTGTGACCCTCTTCCTACGAGAGAGGGGGATACGGGGTTTACCGATAAACTCATCTTT
CACDPLPTREGDTGFTDKLIF
>TRDV2|medium-sized|TRDJ1|18|NA
TGTGCCTGTGACACCCTCGCGATGGGGACCCCGACCGGCGATAAACTCATCTTT
CACDTLAMGTPTGDKLIF
>TRDV2|large|TRDJ1|16|TRDD3
TGTGCCTGTGCGGGGATACAGCTTCTACGCGCCGATAAACTCATCTTT
CACAGIQLLRADKLIF
>TRDV2|NA|TRDJ1|18|TRDD3
TGTGCCTGTGACTTGGCACTGGGGGATACTTCGTACACCGATAAACTCATCTTT
CACDLALGDTSYTDKLIF
>TRDV2|few|TRDJ1|17|TRDD3
TGTGCCTGTGACTCCCTGGGGGACCCCCTTACCACCGATAAACTCATCTTT
CACDSLGDPLTTDKLIF
>TRDV2|medium-sized|TRDJ1|18|TRDD3
TGTGCCTGTGACACCGGTACTTTGCTGGGGGATAGCCCCGATAAACTCATCTTT
CACDTGTLLGDSPDKLIF
>TRDV2|medium-sized|TRDJ3|24|TRDD3
TGTGCCTGTGACACCGGGGACCTTCGTACTGGGGGATACGTGAGCTCCTGGGACACCCGACAGATGTTTTTC
CACDTGDLRTGGYVSSWDTRQMFF
>TRDV2|medium-sized|TRDJ1|17|TRDD3
TGTGCCTGTGACCCTCTGGGGGATATCCCCTACACCGATAAACTCATCTTT
CACDPLGDIPYTDKLIF
>TRDV2|few|TRDJ1|17|TRDD3
TGTGCCTGTGAACCACTGGGGGATACTACATACACCGATAAACTCATCTTT
CACEPLGDTTYTDKLIF
>TRDV2|few|TRDJ3|20|TRDD3
TGTGCCTGTGATTGGGTACTGGGGGATACACTCTCCTGGGACACCCGACAGATGTTTTTC
CACDWVLGDTLSWDTRQMFF
>TRDV2|medium-sized|TRDJ1|20|TRDD3
TGTGCCTGTGACCTTTTACTGGGGGATCCAAACCCGAGGTACACCGATAAACTCATCTTT
CACDLLLGDPNPRYTDKLIF
>TRDV2|few|TRDJ1|19|TRDD3
TGTGCCTGTGACTCGGTCCGTACTGGGGGATACGGTTGTGCCGATAAACTCATCTTT
CACDSVRTGGYGCADKLIF
>TRDV2|large|TRDJ1|22|TRDD3
TGTGCCTGTGACACCGTATCGGGACTGGGGGATACGTTCCCCCTGGGCACCGATAAACTCATCTTT
CACDTVSGLGDTFPLGTDKLIF
>TRDV1|medium-sized|TRDJ1|21|TRDD3
TGTGCTCTTGGGGAACTAACCACTTACCCGTACTGGGGGCTCCCCACCGATAAACTCATCTTT
CALGELTTYPYWGLPTDKLIF
>TRDV2|few|TRDJ1|24|TRDD3
TGTGCCTGTGATATATTAACTGGGGGAGATCGCGGTGGCGGATATTCAACGTACACCGATAAACTCATCTTC
CACDILTGGDRGGGYSTYTDKLIF
>TRDV2|large|TRDJ1|14|NA
TGTGCCTGTGACACCGCTGGGCAATCCGATAAACTCATCTTT
CACDTAGQSDKLIF
>TRDV2|large|TRDJ1|20|NA
TGTGCCTGTGACACCCTTTCCTCCCTTCCCCTGGGGGCCCACACCGATAAACTCATCTTT
CACDTLSSLPLGAHTDKLIF
>TRDV2|medium-sized|TRDJ1|17|TRDD3
TGTGCCTGTGACACGTTGTTGGGGGATACGTACACCGATAAACTCATCTTT
CACDTLLGDTYTDKLIF
>TRDV2|few|TRDJ1|20|TRDD3
TGTGCCTGTGGCACCGTTCGACTACTGGGGGATACGGTGGGGACCGATAAACTCATCTTT
CACGTVRLLGDTVGTDKLIF
>TRDV2|few|TRDJ1|16|TRDD3
TGTGCCTGTGTATCCCTGGGGGACGCGCACACCGATAAACTCATCTTT
CACVSLGDAHTDKLIF
>TRDV2|few|TRDJ1|16|TRDD3
TGTGCCTGTGATTTACTGGGGGCCGCCAACGCCGATAAACTCATCTTT
CACDLLGAANADKLIF
>TRDV2|medium-sized|TRDJ1|18|NA
TGTGCCTGTGACACCTCGCTGAGGCCTACAGGGGGAGAATATAAACTCATCTTT
CACDTSLRPTGGEYKLIF
>TRDV1|medium-sized|TRDJ1|17|NA
TGTGCTCTTGGGGAACTCGTACTTATTAGAGGGGCCGATAAACTCATCTTT
CALGELVLIRGADKLIF
>TRDV2|NA|TRDJ2|19|TRDD3
TGTGCCTGTGACACCCTCCACCGTACTGGGGGATCCCGCTCCGCACAACTCTTCTTT
CACDTLHRTGGSRSAQLFF
>TRDV2|few|TRDJ1|23|TRDD3
TGTGCCTGTGACTCCATTCCCGCGGCTGTGGGATACGCAGGTCAGGGGTCCACCGATAAACTCATCTTT
CACDSIPAAVGYAGQGSTDKLIF
>TRDV2|NA|TRDJ1|16|TRDD3
TGTGCCTGTGACCTACTGGGGGATATTCACACCGATAAACTCATCTTT
CACDLLGDIHTDKLIF
>TRDV2|large|TRDJ1|24|TRDD3
TGTGCCTGTGATATATTAACTGGGGGAGATCGCGGCGGCGGATATTCAACGTACACCGATAAACTCATCTTT
CACDILTGGDRGGGYSTYTDKLIF
>TRDV2|large|TRDJ1|15|TRDD3
TGTGCCTGCATGGCCTTGGGGGATAGCACCGATAAACTCATCTTT
CACMALGDSTDKLIF
>TRDV2|large|TRDJ1|18|NA
TGTGCCTGTGACCCTCTGGGGAACTCCATACGAAACACCGATAAACTCATCTTT
CACDPLGNSIRNTDKLIF
>TRDV2|large|TRDJ1|13|TRDD3
TGTGCCTGTGACGGGCTGGGGGATGTTAAACTCATCTTT
CACDGLGDVKLIF
>TRDV2|large|TRDJ1|17|NA
TGTGCCTGTGACAAGCTCCACCCAAAGCCGTACACCGATAAACTCATCTTT
CACDKLHPKPYTDKLIF
>TRDV2|NA|TRDJ3|18|TRDD3
TGTGCCTGTGACTCCCTGGGGGATACCTCCTGGGACACCCGACAGATGTTTTTC
CACDSLGDTSWDTRQMFF
>TRDV2|large|TRDJ1|19|TRDD3
TGTGCCTGTGACTCCTTACTGGGGGATAGATCCCGTGGGACCGATAAACTCATCTTT
CACDSLLGDRSRGTDKLIF
>TRDV2|NA|TRDJ1|19|TRDD3
TGTGCCTGTGACCCAGCCCCTCTGGGGGATATCCCCTACACCGATAAACTCATCTTT
CACDPAPLGDIPYTDKLIF
>TRDV2|large|TRDJ1|18|NA
TGTGCCTGTGACACCGTCGGGGATTTTGCTCCCCACACCGATAAACTCATCTTT
CACDTVGDFAPHTDKLIF
>TRDV2|large|TRDJ1|23|TRDD3
TGTGCCTGTGACTCCATTCCCGAGGCTGGGGGATACGCAGGTCAGGGGTACACCGATAAACTCATCTTT
CACDSIPEAGGYAGQGYTDKLIF
>TRDV2|large|TRDJ1|19|TRDD3
TGTGCCTGTGACACCGTAAGGGGGATACTTTCAACTTGGGCCGATAAACTCATCTTT
CACDTVRGILSTWADKLIF
>TRDV1|NA|TRDJ1|20|TRDD2
TGTGCTCTTGGGGAACAAGGCCTTCCTACCCCTTCTGGCCCCACCGATAAACTCATCTTT
CALGEQGLPTPSGPTDKLIF
>TRDV2|large|TRDJ1|16|TRDD3
TGTGCCTGTGACCTACTTGTACTGGGGAAAACCGATAAACTCATCTTT
CACDLLVLGKTDKLIF
>TRDV2|medium-sized|TRDJ2|17|TRDD3
TGTGCCTGTGACACCGTGAGGACTGGGGGTGAGACAGCACAACTCTTCTTT
CACDTVRTGGETAQLFF
>TRDV2|medium-sized|TRDJ1|13|NA
TGTGCCTGTGACGGGGTTGGGGGCGATAAACTCATCTTT
CACDGVGGDKLIF
>TRDV2|medium-sized|TRDJ1|17|TRDD3
TGTGCCTGTGATTCACTACTGGGGGACCAGTACACCGATAAACTCATCTTT
CACDSLLGDQYTDKLIF
>TRDV2|large|TRDJ3|20|TRDD3
TGTGCCTGTGACACCGTACTGGGGGATTCAGGAGCAAATTTCGGCCGACAGATGTTTTTC
CACDTVLGDSGANFGRQMFF
>TRDV2|medium-sized|TRDJ3|18|TRDD3
TGTGCCTGTGACCCGATGGGGGATACTGGCTGGGACACCCGACAGATGTTTTTC
CACDPMGDTGWDTRQMFF
>TRDV2|large|TRDJ1|17|TRDD3
TGTGCCTGTGACACTGTACTGGGGGACCTATACACCGATAAACTCATCTTT
CACDTVLGDLYTDKLIF